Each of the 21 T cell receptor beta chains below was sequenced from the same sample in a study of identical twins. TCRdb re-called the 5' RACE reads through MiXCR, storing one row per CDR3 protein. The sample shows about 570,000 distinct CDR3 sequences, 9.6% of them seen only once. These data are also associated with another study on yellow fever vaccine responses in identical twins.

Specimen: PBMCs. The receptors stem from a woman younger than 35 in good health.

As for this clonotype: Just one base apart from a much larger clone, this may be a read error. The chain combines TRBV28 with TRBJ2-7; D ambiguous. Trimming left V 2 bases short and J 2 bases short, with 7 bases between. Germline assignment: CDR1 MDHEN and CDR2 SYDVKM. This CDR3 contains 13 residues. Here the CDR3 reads CASSLPQTYEQYF. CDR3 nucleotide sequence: TGTGCCAGCAGTTTACCACAGACCTACGAGCAGTACTTC.

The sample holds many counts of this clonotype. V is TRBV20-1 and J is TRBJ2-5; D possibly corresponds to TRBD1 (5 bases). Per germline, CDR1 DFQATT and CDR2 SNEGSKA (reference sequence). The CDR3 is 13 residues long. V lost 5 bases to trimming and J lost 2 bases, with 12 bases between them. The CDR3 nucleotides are TGCAGTGCTCAATGGGGCCAGCAAGAGACCCAGTACTTC. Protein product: CSAQWGQQETQYF.

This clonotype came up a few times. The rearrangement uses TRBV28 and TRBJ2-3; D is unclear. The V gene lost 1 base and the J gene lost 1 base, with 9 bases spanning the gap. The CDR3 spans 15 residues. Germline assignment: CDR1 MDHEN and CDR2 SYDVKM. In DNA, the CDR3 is TGTGCCAGCAGTTTATTGTCCCTAGGCACAGATACGCAGTATTTT. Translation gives CASSLLSLGTDTQYF.

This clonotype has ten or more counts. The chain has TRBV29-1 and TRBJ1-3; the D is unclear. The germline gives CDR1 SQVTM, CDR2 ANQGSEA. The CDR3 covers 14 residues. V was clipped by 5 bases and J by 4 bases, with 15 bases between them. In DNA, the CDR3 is TGCAGCGTTAAGATTCGGGGAGTCGGAAACACCATATATTTT. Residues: CSVKIRGVGNTIYF. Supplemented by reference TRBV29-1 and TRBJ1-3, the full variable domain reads SAVISQKPSRDICQRGTSLTIQCQVDSQVTMMFWYRQQPGQSLTLIATANQGSEATYESGFVIDKFPISRPNLTFSTLTVSNMSPEDSSIYLCSVKIRGVGNTIYFGEGSWLTVV.

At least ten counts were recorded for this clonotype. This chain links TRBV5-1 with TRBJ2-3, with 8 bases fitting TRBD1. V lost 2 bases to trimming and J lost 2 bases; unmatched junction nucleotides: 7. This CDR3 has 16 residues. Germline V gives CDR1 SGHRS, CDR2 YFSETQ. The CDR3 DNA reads TGCGCCAGCAGCTTCAAGACAGGGGCGGACACAGATACGCAGTATTTT. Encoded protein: CASSFKTGADTDTQYF.

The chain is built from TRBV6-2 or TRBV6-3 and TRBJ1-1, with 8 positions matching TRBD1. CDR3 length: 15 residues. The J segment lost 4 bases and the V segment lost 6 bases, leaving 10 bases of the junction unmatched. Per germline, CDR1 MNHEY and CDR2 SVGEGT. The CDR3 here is CASSPGTGGRTEAFF. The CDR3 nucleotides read TGTGCCAGCAGCCCCGGCACAGGGGGACGCACTGAAGCTTTCTTT.

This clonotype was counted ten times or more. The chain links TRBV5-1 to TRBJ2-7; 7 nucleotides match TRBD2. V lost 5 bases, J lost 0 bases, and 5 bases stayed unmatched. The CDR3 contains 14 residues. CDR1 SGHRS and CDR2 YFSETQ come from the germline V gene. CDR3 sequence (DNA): TGCGCCAGCAGTCCGCTAGCGGTCTCCTACGAGCAGTACTTC. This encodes CASSPLAVSYEQYF.

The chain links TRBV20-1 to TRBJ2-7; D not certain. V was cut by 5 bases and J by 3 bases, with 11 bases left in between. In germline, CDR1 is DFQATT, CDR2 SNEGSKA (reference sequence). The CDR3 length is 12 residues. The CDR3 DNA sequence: TGCAGTGCTTTAAACAGTCTCTACGAGCAGTACTTC. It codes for CSALNSLYEQYF.

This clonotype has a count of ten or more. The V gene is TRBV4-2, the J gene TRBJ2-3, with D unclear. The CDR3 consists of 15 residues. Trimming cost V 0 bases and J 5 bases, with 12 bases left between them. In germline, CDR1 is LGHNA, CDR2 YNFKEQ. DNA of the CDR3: TGTGCCAGCAGCCAAGACTCCTATTCGTTAGATACGCAGTATTTT. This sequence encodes CASSQDSYSLDTQYF.

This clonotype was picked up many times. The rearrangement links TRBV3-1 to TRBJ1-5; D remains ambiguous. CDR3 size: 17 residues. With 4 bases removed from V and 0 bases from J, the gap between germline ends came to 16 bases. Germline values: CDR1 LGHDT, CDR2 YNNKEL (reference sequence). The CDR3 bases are TGTGCCAGCAGCCGCGGGAGGACGTCTAATAGCAATCAGCCCCAGCATTTT. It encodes CASSRGRTSNSNQPQHF.

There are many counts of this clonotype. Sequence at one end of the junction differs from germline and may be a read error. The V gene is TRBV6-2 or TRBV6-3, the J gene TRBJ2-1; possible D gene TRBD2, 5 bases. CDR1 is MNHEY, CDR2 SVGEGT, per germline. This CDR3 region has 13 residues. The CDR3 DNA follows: TGTGCCAGCAGCCGGGGTTCCTTCAATGAGCAGTTCTTC. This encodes CASSRGSFNEQFF.

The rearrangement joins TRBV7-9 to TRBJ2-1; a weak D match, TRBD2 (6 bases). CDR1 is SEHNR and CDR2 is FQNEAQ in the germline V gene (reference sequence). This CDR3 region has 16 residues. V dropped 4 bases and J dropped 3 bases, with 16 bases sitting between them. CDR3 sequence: CASSYGLPTNYNEQFF. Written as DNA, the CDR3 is TGTGCCAGCAGCTATGGACTACCTACTAACTACAATGAGCAGTTCTTC.

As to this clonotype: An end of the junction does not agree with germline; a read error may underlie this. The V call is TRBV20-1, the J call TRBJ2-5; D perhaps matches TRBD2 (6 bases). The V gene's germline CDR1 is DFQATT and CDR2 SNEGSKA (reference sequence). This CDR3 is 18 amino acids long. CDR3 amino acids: CCASRSIRGKRRGETQYF. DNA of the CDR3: TGCTGTGCTAGTAGGAGTATTCGGGGGAAACGGCGCGGAGAGACCCAGTACTTC.

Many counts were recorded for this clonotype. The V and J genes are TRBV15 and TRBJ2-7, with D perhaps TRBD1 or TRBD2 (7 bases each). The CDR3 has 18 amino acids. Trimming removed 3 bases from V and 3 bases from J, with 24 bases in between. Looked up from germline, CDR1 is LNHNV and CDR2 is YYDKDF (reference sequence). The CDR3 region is CATSRESGRRQGFYEQYF. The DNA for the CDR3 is TGTGCCACCAGCAGGGAGTCCGGGAGGCGACAGGGTTTCTACGAGCAGTACTTC.

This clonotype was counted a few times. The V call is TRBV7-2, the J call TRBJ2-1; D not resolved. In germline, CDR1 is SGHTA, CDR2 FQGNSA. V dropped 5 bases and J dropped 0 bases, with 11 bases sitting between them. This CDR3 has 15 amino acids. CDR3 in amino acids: CASSPEISSYNEQFF. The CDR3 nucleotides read TGTGCCAGCAGCCCCGAGATTAGCTCCTACAATGAGCAGTTCTTC. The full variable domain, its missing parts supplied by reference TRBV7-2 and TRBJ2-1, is GAGVSQSPSNKVTEKGKDVELRCDPISGHTALYWYRQSLGQGLEFLIYFQGNSAPDKSGLPSDRFSAERTGGSVSTLTIQRTQQEDSAVYLCASSPEISSYNEQFFGPGTRLTVL.

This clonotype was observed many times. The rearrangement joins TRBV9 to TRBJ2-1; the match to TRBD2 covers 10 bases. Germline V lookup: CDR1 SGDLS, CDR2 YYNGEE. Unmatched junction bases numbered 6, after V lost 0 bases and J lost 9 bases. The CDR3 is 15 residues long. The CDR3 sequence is CASSVAGLAGVEQFF. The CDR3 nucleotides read TGTGCCAGCAGCGTAGCAGGGCTAGCGGGGGTTGAGCAGTTCTTC.

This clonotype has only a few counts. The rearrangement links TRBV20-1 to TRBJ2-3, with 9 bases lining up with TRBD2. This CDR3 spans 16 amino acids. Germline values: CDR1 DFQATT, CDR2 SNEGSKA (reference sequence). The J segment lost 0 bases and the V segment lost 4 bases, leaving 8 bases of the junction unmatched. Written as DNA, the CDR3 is TGCAGTGCTAATTCGCGGGGGGGCGCTAGCACAGATACGCAGTATTTT. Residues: CSANSRGGASTDTQYF.

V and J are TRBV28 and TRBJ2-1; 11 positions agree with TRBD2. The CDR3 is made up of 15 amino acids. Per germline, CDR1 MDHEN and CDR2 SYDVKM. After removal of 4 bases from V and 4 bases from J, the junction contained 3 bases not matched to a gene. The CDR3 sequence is CASSSRLAGYNEQFF. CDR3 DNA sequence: TGTGCCAGCAGTTCCCGACTAGCGGGGTACAATGAGCAGTTCTTC.

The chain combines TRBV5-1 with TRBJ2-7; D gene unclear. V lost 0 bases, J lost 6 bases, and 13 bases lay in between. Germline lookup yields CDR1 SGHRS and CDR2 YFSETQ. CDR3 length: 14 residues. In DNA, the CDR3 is TGCGCCAGCAGCTTGGAAGGGTACTGGGTCGAGCAGTACTTC. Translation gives CASSLEGYWVEQYF.

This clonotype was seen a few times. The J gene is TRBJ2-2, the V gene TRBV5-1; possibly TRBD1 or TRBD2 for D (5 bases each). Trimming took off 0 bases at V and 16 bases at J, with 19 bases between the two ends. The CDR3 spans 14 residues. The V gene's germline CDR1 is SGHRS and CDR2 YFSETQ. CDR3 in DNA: TGCGCCAGCAGCTTGGGGACGGGACCGTTCGGTCCGTTTTTT. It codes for CASSLGTGPFGPFF.

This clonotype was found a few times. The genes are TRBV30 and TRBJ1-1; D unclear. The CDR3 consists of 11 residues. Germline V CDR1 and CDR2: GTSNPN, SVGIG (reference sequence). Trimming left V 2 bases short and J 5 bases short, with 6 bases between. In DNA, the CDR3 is TGTGCCTGGAGTCCCGTGACTGAAGCTTTCTTT. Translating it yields CAWSPVTEAFF.